These 30 T cell receptor beta chains were all obtained from the same sample, sequenced in a study of a mutant IDH1 vaccine in newly diagnosed glioma. The time point is: baseline, week 1 (first vaccination visit). Documented treatment: pre-vaccination baseline after standard-of-care therapy. Clones were read by immunoSEQ multiplex PCR, and TCRdb kept only the in-frame ones, dropping some. Altogether around 87,000 clones are present, roughly four fifths being singletons, with the ten largest covering under 8%. Material: PBMCs, obtained from a glioma patient treated with radiotherapy, temozolomide or both. These receptor sequences come from a woman aged 45-60 years with glioma.

The chain employs TRBV9 and TRBJ1-4; D is possibly TRBD1 (5 bases). CDR1 and CDR2 from the germline V gene are SGDLS and YYNGEE. The CDR3 contains 14 residues. Between the trimmed V and J ends, which lost 4 bases and 10 bases, there was a span of 17 bases. Here the CDR3 reads CASSTGGSSGKLFF. CDR3 DNA sequence: TGTGCCAGCAGCACTGGGGGTTCTTCGGGAAAACTGTTTTTT.

The V gene is TRBV11-2, the J gene TRBJ1-2; 7 positions match TRBD1. The germline V gene has CDR1 SGHAT and CDR2 FQNNGV. The length of the CDR3 is 13 residues. Losses at the gene ends were 5 bases for V and 4 bases for J; bases not matched to a gene: 4. The DNA for the CDR3 is TGTGCCAGCAGCCAAGGACAGGCCTATGGCTACACCTTC. Protein product: CASSQGQAYGYTF.

The CDR3 region has the DNA TGTGCCAGCTCACCCCCCCTCCGACAGGAGGGAGCTTTCTTT. Amino acids: CASSPPLRQEGAFF. This chain links TRBV18 with TRBJ1-1, with D perhaps TRBD1 (6 bases). Germline values: CDR1 KGHSH, CDR2 LQKENI. The V and J ends lost 3 bases and 10 bases respectively, with 18 bases between them. This CDR3 spans 14 amino acids.

V is TRBV29-1 and J is TRBJ1-5, with 10 bases matching TRBD1. Germline lookup yields CDR1 SQVTM and CDR2 ANQGSEA. This CDR3 comprises 13 residues. With V trimmed by 7 bases and J by 5 bases, 5 bases remained unmatched. The chain's CDR3 is CSAEGTGDQPQHF. The CDR3 DNA follows: TGCAGCGCCGAGGGGACAGGGGATCAGCCCCAGCATTTT.

The chain uses TRBV7-2 and TRBJ1-1; D not certain. The CDR3 sequence is 13 residues long. Germline values: CDR1 SGHTA, CDR2 FQGNSA. V was cut by 1 base and J by 7 bases, with 10 bases left in between. In DNA form, the CDR3 reads TGTGCCAGCAGCTTAGTCAGCCCTTATGAAGCTTTCTTT. As protein: CASSLVSPYEAFF.

The chain is built from TRBV25-1 and TRBJ1-6, with TRBD1 identical over 7 bases. The junction had 8 bases not matched to a gene; V was cut back by 5 bases and J by 7 bases. This CDR3 is built from 15 residues. Germline lookup yields CDR1 MGHDK and CDR2 SYGVNS. DNA of the CDR3: TGTGCCAGCAGTCCCCCGACAGGGCGGAATTCACCCCTCCACTTT. Translation: CASSPPTGRNSPLHF.

The chain links TRBV4-2 to TRBJ1-4; D unresolved. V was trimmed by 0 bases and J by 5 bases, leaving 13 bases between them. The V gene's germline CDR1 is LGHNA and CDR2 YNFKEQ. This CDR3 contains 16 residues. CDR3 protein: CASSQDSAVPNEKLFF. CDR3 nucleotide sequence: TGTGCCAGCAGCCAAGATTCGGCAGTCCCCAATGAAAAACTGTTTTTT.

The rearrangement uses TRBV5-1 and TRBJ2-7, with D hard to call. The ends were cut back, 1 base at V and 2 bases at J, with 10 bases in the middle. The CDR3 contains 14 residues. Germline V gives CDR1 SGHRS, CDR2 YFSETQ. The CDR3 is CASSLSQAPYEQYF. The CDR3 bases are TGCGCCAGCAGCTTGAGTCAGGCCCCCTACGAGCAGTACTTC.

This clone was counted once. The rearrangement links TRBV5-6 to TRBJ2-7; TRBD2 matches 8 bases. The CDR3 length is 17 residues. The trim removed 1 base at V and 7 bases at J, leaving 16 bases unmatched. Germline V gives CDR1 SGHDT, CDR2 YYEEEE. The CDR3 loop reads CASSLRTSPLQMREQYF. The CDR3 DNA follows: TGTGCCAGCAGCTTGAGGACTAGCCCCCTCCAAATGAGGGAGCAGTACTTC.

V and J are TRBV7-2 and TRBJ1-4; D may be TRBD1 (6 bases). Germline V gene sequence: CDR1 SGHTA, CDR2 FQGNSA. The CDR3 is 15 amino acids. V shed 1 base and J shed 5 bases, with 11 bases lying between them. The CDR3 region has the DNA TGTGCCAGCAGCTTAGTAGGCAGGGGCAATGAAAAACTGTTTTTT. Its translation: CASSLVGRGNEKLFF.

V is TRBV19 and J is TRBJ1-1; D remains unclear. The germline V and J ends were trimmed by 6 bases and 6 bases, with 14 bases remaining between them. Germline CDR1 reads LNHDA; CDR2 reads SQIVND (reference sequence). This CDR3 has 13 residues. As DNA, the CDR3 is TGTGCCAGTAGAAGGACCTTCGGCGCTGAAGCTTTCTTT. Protein product: CASRRTFGAEAFF.

The rearrangement joins TRBV9 to TRBJ1-1; D is uncertain. Per the germline V gene, CDR1 is SGDLS and CDR2 is YYNGEE. The CDR3 contains 13 residues. V dropped 6 bases and J dropped 0 bases, with 9 bases sitting between them. CDR3 coding DNA: TGTGCCAGCACCCAAGCCCTGAACACTGAAGCTTTCTTT. Protein: CASTQALNTEAFF.

This chain uses TRBV2 with TRBJ1-5, with D possibly being TRBD1 (5 bases). CDR3 size: 15 residues. Germline V gene lookup returns CDR1 SNHLY and CDR2 FYNNEI. V lost 7 bases and J 2 bases, leaving 15 bases between the germline ends. This chain's CDR3 is CASMEGDEGNQPQHF. For the CDR3, the DNA is TGTGCCAGCATGGAAGGGGACGAGGGCAATCAGCCCCAGCATTTT.

The rearrangement links TRBV5-1 to TRBJ2-7; 10 bases agree with TRBD2. V gave up 5 bases and J gave up 1 base; unmatched junction bases: 3. CDR1 SGHRS and CDR2 YFSETQ come from the germline V gene. The CDR3 extends over 14 amino acids. CDR3 bases: TGCGCCAGCAGAACTAGCGGGGATTCCTACGAGCAGTACTTC. The encoded protein is CASRTSGDSYEQYF. Combining the CDR3 with reference TRBV5-1 and TRBJ2-7 gives the whole variable domain KAGVTQTPRYLIKTRGQQVTLSCSPISGHRSVSWYQQTPGQGLQFLFEYFSETQRNKGNFPGRFSGRQFSNSRSEMNVSTLELGDSALYLCASRTSGDSYEQYFGPGTRLTVT.

The rearrangement links TRBV5-1 to TRBJ1-3; a possible D gene is TRBD1 (6 bases). V lost 3 bases to trimming and J lost 4 bases, with 17 bases between them. Germline-derived CDR1 and CDR2 are SGHRS and YFSETQ. The CDR3 has 16 amino acids. The CDR3 coding sequence is TGCGCCAGCAGCTCAGACATACAGGGTATCGGAAACACCATATATTTT. Translating gives CASSSDIQGIGNTIYF.

The V gene is TRBV12-5, the J gene TRBJ1-1; D remains ambiguous. This CDR3 is 13 amino acids long. Trimming took 1 base from V and 3 from J, leaving 6 bases between them. CDR1 and CDR2 (germline): LGHNT, FRNRAP. The CDR3 region is CASGLAVYTEAFF. For the CDR3, the DNA is TGTGCTAGTGGTTTGGCAGTTTACACTGAAGCTTTCTTT.

This chain joins TRBV10-2 and TRBJ1-2; D unresolved. Germline CDR1 reads WSHSY; CDR2 reads SAAADI. The ends were cut back, 0 bases at V and 5 bases at J, with 7 bases in the middle. The CDR3 extends over 13 amino acids. The CDR3: CASSESILYGYTF. The CDR3 region has the DNA TGCGCCAGCAGTGAGTCGATTCTTTATGGCTACACCTTC.

The chain joins TRBV2 to TRBJ2-7, with unresolved D. The germline V gene has CDR1 SNHLY and CDR2 FYNNEI. V shed 6 bases and J shed 7 bases, with 10 bases lying between them. The CDR3 consists of 11 residues. In DNA form, the CDR3 reads TGTGCCAGCAGAGCACTGGGGGAGCAGTACTTC. It translates to CASRALGEQYF.

This clone was picked up a small number of times. V is TRBV12-5 and J is TRBJ2-3; no reliable D call. The length of the CDR3 is 15 residues. CDR1 is LGHNT and CDR2 is FRNRAP in the germline V gene. V lost 2 bases, J lost 1 base, and 10 bases lay in between. The CDR3 loop is CASGLFSPRTDTQYF. As DNA, the CDR3 is TGTGCTAGTGGTTTGTTCTCCCCTCGCACAGATACGCAGTATTTT.

The J gene is TRBJ1-1, the V gene TRBV10-3; no clear D gene. V lost 9 bases, J lost 4 bases, and 15 bases lay in between. The CDR3 length is 13 residues. Germline assignment: CDR1 ENHRY and CDR2 SYGVKD. The CDR3 bases are TGTGCCATGGGCGGGGAACTGGGCACTGAAGCTTTCTTT. It translates to CAMGGELGTEAFF.

The table lists this clone with a count of one. V and J are TRBV10-3 and TRBJ2-3; D is uncertain. Trimming stripped 3 bases from V and 2 bases from J, with 12 bases between. Germline CDR1 ENHRY, CDR2 SYGVKD. CDR3 length: 15 amino acids. The CDR3 here is CAISDPGIVTDTQYF. CDR3 nucleotides: TGTGCCATCAGTGACCCTGGGATAGTCACAGATACGCAGTATTTT.

The genes are TRBV5-1 and TRBJ1-1, with 7 bases matching TRBD1. Germline CDR1 reads SGHRS; CDR2 reads YFSETQ. With 3 bases clipped from V and 2 bases from J, the junction kept 7 bases outside the gene matches. CDR3 size: 15 residues. CDR3 DNA sequence: TGCGCCAGCAGCTCAGGGACAGCCCCTAACACTGAAGCTTTCTTT. This codes for CASSSGTAPNTEAFF.

The V gene is TRBV11-2, the J gene TRBJ1-1, with D possibly matching TRBD1 (5 bases). Between the trimmed V and J ends, which lost 5 bases and 5 bases, there was a span of 15 bases. Germline V CDR1 and CDR2: SGHAT, FQNNGV. The length of the CDR3 is 14 residues. The CDR3 region is CASSPQGVRTEAFF. CDR3 bases: TGTGCCAGCAGCCCACAAGGGGTGCGGACTGAAGCTTTCTTT.

The chain combines TRBV7-2 with TRBJ1-2; D is ambiguous. Germline values: CDR1 SGHTA, CDR2 FQGNSA. The CDR3 runs to 14 residues. V was pared by 1 base and J by 7 bases, with 13 bases between. In DNA form, the CDR3 reads TGTGCCAGCAGCTTAGAGGTCAGGCTAGGTGGCTACACCTTC. This translates into CASSLEVRLGGYTF.

The rearrangement links TRBV9 to TRBJ2-5; TRBD2 agrees at 9 bases. There are 14 residues in the CDR3. Germline values: CDR1 SGDLS, CDR2 YYNGEE. Trimming at V came to 2 bases and at J to 5 bases, leaving 4 bases not matched to a gene. The CDR3 nucleotides read TGTGCCAGCAGCGTTAGCGGGGGACGGGAGACCCAGTACTTC. Translating gives CASSVSGGRETQYF.

This clone was counted once. This chain joins TRBV6-6 and TRBJ2-1, with 7 bases fitting TRBD1. The junction had 6 bases not matched to a gene; V was cut back by 6 bases and J by 4 bases. This CDR3 contains 14 residues. Per germline, CDR1 MNHNY and CDR2 SVGAGI (reference sequence). The CDR3 here is CASSPGQIYNEQFF. The CDR3 DNA reads as TGTGCCAGCAGCCCGGGACAGATATACAATGAGCAGTTCTTC.

V gene TRBV7-9 combines with J gene TRBJ2-5; D remains ambiguous. The CDR3 totals 15 residues. From germline, CDR1 is SEHNR and CDR2 FQNEAQ (reference sequence). The germline V and J ends were trimmed by 3 bases and 2 bases, with 13 bases remaining between them. CDR3: CASSFGRLIQETQYF. In DNA form, the CDR3 reads TGTGCCAGCAGCTTCGGCAGATTAATACAAGAGACCCAGTACTTC.

The chain links TRBV6-5 to TRBJ1-1, with D unresolved. This CDR3 region has 13 residues. V lost 4 bases and J lost 1, with 7 bases in between. Germline V gene lookup returns CDR1 MNHEY and CDR2 SVGAGI. Here the CDR3 DNA reads TGTGCCAGCAGTTCTGGACGGAACACTGAAGCTTTCTTT. Protein sequence: CASSSGRNTEAFF.

This clone has a handful of counts. The chain uses TRBV5-1 and TRBJ1-6, with TRBD1 matching 7 bases. V gave up 4 bases and J gave up 7 bases; unmatched junction bases: 5. Germline V lookup: CDR1 SGHRS, CDR2 YFSETQ. The CDR3 spans 14 residues. CDR3 sequence reads: CASSPTGSNSPLHF. CDR3 DNA: TGCGCCAGCAGCCCGACAGGGTCCAATTCACCCCTCCACTTT.

V is TRBV7-9 and J is TRBJ1-4; possibly TRBD1 for D (6 bases). Trimming shortened V by 5 bases and J by 10 bases, and 17 bases separated the two germline ends. Germline lookup yields CDR1 SEHNR and CDR2 FQNEAQ (reference sequence). The CDR3 runs 14 residues. CDR3: CASSEGRGGRKLFF. In nucleotides, the CDR3 is TGTGCCAGCAGCGAGGGCAGGGGCGGCCGAAAACTGTTTTTT.